This T cell receptor (beta chain) was retrieved from a study of a mutant IDH1 vaccine in newly diagnosed glioma (dated by TCRdb to the early 2020s). General notes on the study: Vaccination was initiated 4-6 weeks after radiotherapy alone, or concurrently with temozolomide cycles in the chemotherapy-containing groups. Before enrollment, most patients had been given radiochemotherapy with temozolomide as standard therapy, while the rest had received either radiotherapy alone or temozolomide alone. Of the roughly 33 treated patients, approximately 62% were male and about 40% were female, and the mean age was 40.4 years. Visit V12 was the week-35 safety follow-up and visit V13 was the week-47 end of study. Six visits were used for peripheral blood collection: V03 (baseline), V05, V07, V10, V12 and V13. Longitudinal TCRB deep sequencing was done for fewer than 30 treated patients, wherever samples were available for exploratory analyses.

In light of the paper, this sample's time point label describes: week 35, safety follow-up. A 20-mer mutant IDH1 peptide at 300 micrograms in Montanide made up each vaccine dose, which was injected subcutaneously together with topical imiquimod. Patients were given eight vaccinations, in weeks 1, 3, 5, 7, 11, 15, 19 and 23, which matched visits V03 through V10. Newly diagnosed WHO grade 3 or 4 IDH1-mutant astrocytomas showing loss of nuclear ATRX were present in the donors. The samples were drawn from NOA16, a multicentre, single-arm, open-label phase I trial in Germany that tested a mutant IDH1 peptide vaccine in humans for the first time. The DNeasy Blood and Tissue Kit was used to extract genomic DNA from EDTA blood for TCRB sequencing. Library preparation was by the immunoSEQ multiplex PCR assay. Rearranged TCR beta chain sequences were amplified using the hsTCRB Kit according to the manufacturer's protocol. TCRB libraries were sequenced on an Illumina MiSeq. As for the original processing: The proprietary platform of the kit vendor was used for demultiplexing, trimming and gene mapping. As stored in TCRdb, this immuneACCESS dataset retains in-frame rearrangements with V and J assigned. A fraction of the clones does not appear; measured against another copy, unresolved V genes explain less than half of the discrepancy, and the remainder lacks a known reason. For V, J and clone size, that table is used; D and trimming come from the DNA. The sample includes over 30,000 clones, with 65% to 85% observed a single time. The ten top clones hold roughly 10% of the sample.

As for this clone: Which antigen it targets is not known. Base qualities are not recorded, but no much larger clone differs from it by a single base.

Overall study outcomes, separate from this receptor: PBMC samples for TCRB deep sequencing were selected based on availability. Pseudoprogression seemed to be unrelated to changes in the top peripheral T cell clonotypes found by TCRB sequencing. Across multiple MHC alleles, vaccine-induced immune responses were seen in around 93% of patients. The authors noted that analyses of patient blood samples could not be reproduced because of sample limitations.

Reading the germline V gene (reference sequence) gives CDR1 SEHNR and CDR2 FQNEAQ. Trimmed from V: 5 bases; trimmed from J: 1 base; junction bases lacking a gene match: 4. CDR3 length: 16 amino acids, cysteine to phenylalanine. Left in the record is the CDR3 DNA by itself, 48 bases read in frame from the first base. The specimen was PBMCs, collected from a glioma patient whose treatment included an IDH1 peptide vaccine. This sequence was found in a woman in her thirties with glioma. Some clones in this sample may be carry-over from other donors' samples. This chain joins TRBV7-9 to TRBJ2-2, with 10 bases aligning to TRBD1. The bases read TGTGCCAGCAGCCCCAGGACAGGGGGGAACACCGGGGAGCTGTTTTTT. Its coded protein is CASSPRTGGNTGELFF. This CDR3, with the reference TRBV7-9 and TRBJ2-2 proteins standing in past its ends, gives the full variable domain DTGVSQNPRHKITKRGQNVTFRCDPISEHNRLYWYRQTLGQGPEFLTYFQNEAQLEKSRLLSDRFSAERPKGSFSTLEIQRTEQGDSAMYLCASSPRTGGNTGELFFGEGSRLTVL.